Here is one T cell receptor (beta chain) with its context. Its antigen remains unidentified. The CDR3 is 14 residues long. CDR1 and CDR2 from the germline V gene are SGHTA and FQGNSA. V lost 1 base and J 4 bases, leaving 10 bases between the germline ends. The source of the sample is a study of T-cell memory formation after mild COVID-19. A 5'RACE reaction primed in the constant segment made cDNA libraries of TCR alpha and TCR beta, and these carried sample barcodes and UMIs. MiXCR, run by TCRdb on the 5' RACE reads, gives a single entry per CDR3 protein. The sample records 380,000 or so distinct CDR3 sequences, about an eighth being singletons. Study-level points and caveats: Largely, contracting CD4+ clones fell within CM and EM, and contracting CD8+ clones within EMRA. Some clones that responded were present in memory (sampled pre-infection), which suggests cross-reactive memory joined. The study found balanced CD4/CD8 in clones contracting day 15 to 85 and a CD4+ lean in later expanders.

This receptor was obtained from a man in his late teens or twenties who had mild COVID-19 (a few samples of this study predate the infection). Cell type and time point are not known. This chain links TRBV7-2 with TRBJ1-1, with unresolved D. The sample consisted of PBMCs or a T cell subset sorted from them (not recorded which). The CDR3 is CASSLVPGSTEAFF. DNA for the CDR3: TGTGCCAGCAGCTTAGTTCCAGGTAGCACTGAAGCTTTCTTT.